The rows below give T cell receptor beta chains drawn from one sample of a study of shared clonotypes between healthy human individuals. Data came from immunoSEQ multiplex PCR; TCRdb stores just in-frame clones and leaves some out. The table lists 2 million to 2.5 million clones, about 94% of them singletons. Sequencing was done on a sample of naive CD4+ T cells sorted from blood. The receptors originated from a man aged 18 to 29 in good health. Each CDR3 is given with its conserved first and last residue. The order of the fields is V gene, clone size, J gene, CDR3 length, D gene, CDR3 protein, CDR3 DNA. A D gene is named only where the DNA matches it firmly. Rows give clone size only sometimes, using once, few, many, or a class for an expanded clone.

>TRBV11-2|.|TRBJ2-2|14|.
CASSLDRQGGELFF
TGTGCCAGCAGCTTAGATCGCCAGGGAGGGGAGCTGTTTTTT
>TRBV6-6|.|TRBJ2-5|15|.
CASSYSLLLKETQYF
TGTGCCAGCAGTTACTCACTCCTCCTTAAAGAGACCCAGTACTTC
>TRBV30|.|TRBJ2-2|12|.
CAWSPRSGELFF
TGTGCCTGGAGTCCGAGGAGCGGGGAGCTGTTTTTT
>TRBV5-1|.|TRBJ1-2|15|.
CASSLTHGSSYGYTF
TGCGCCAGCAGCCTAACCCACGGTAGTTCCTATGGCTACACCTTC
>TRBV19|.|TRBJ1-5|14|.
CASSIAEGGQPQHF
TGTGCCAGTAGTATAGCTGAGGGTGGGCAGCCCCAGCATTTT
>TRBV6-6|.|TRBJ2-3|15|TRBD1
CASSYPGQGPDTQYF
TGTGCCAGCAGTTACCCCGGACAGGGGCCAGATACGCAGTATTTT
>TRBV4-3|.|TRBJ2-7|16|TRBD2
CASSLDTLAGTYEQYF
TGCGCCAGCAGCCTCGACACACTAGCGGGAACCTACGAGCAGTACTTC
>TRBV6-6|.|TRBJ1-1|15|.
CASSTWDNMNTEAFF
TGTGCCAGCAGTACCTGGGACAACATGAACACTGAAGCTTTCTTT
>TRBV5-4|.|TRBJ2-7|16|TRBD1
CASSHGTAVVSYEQYF
TGTGCCAGCAGCCACGGGACAGCCGTCGTTTCCTACGAGCAGTACTTC
>TRBV27|.|TRBJ2-1|13|TRBD1
CASSAQGDNEQFF
TGTGCCAGCAGTGCGCAGGGGGATAATGAGCAGTTCTTC
>TRBV6-1|.|TRBJ1-3|18|TRBD1
CASSEYGQGGPSGNTIYF
TGTGCCAGCAGTGAATATGGACAGGGGGGTCCCTCTGGAAACACCATATATTTT
>TRBV7-6|.|TRBJ2-3|16|TRBD2
CASSLLPSGGADTQYF
TGTGCCAGCAGCTTGCTTCCTAGCGGGGGGGCAGATACGCAGTATTTT
>TRBV2|.|TRBJ1-3|17|.
CASVREQVTSRGNTIYF
TGTGCCAGCGTACGGGAACAGGTGACCTCTAGAGGAAACACCATATATTTT
>TRBV2|.|TRBJ2-2|15|.
CASSSRGANTGELFF
TGTGCCAGCAGTTCTAGAGGGGCGAACACCGGGGAGCTGTTTTTT
>TRBV6-6|.|TRBJ1-6|13|TRBD1
CASSWDRDSPLHF
TGTGCCAGCAGTTGGGACAGGGATTCACCCCTCCACTTT
>TRBV10-2|.|TRBJ1-1|16|.
CASSVPRVEGFTEAFF
TGCGCCAGCAGTGTGCCCCGGGTGGAGGGTTTCACTGAAGCTTTCTTT
>TRBV5-1|.|TRBJ2-3|18|TRBD2
CASSLAFTSGVFTDTQYF
TGCGCCAGCAGCTTGGCCTTTACTAGCGGCGTATTCACAGATACGCAGTATTTT
>TRBV5-1|.|TRBJ2-2|15|.
CASSFEALNTGELFF
TGCGCCAGCAGCTTCGAGGCATTGAACACCGGGGAGCTGTTTTTT
>TRBV6-5|.|TRBJ1-1|13|.
CATFTGLGTEAFF
TGTGCCACCTTTACAGGGCTTGGCACTGAAGCTTTCTTT
>TRBV2|few|TRBJ2-7|11|.
CASSEWSEQYF
TGTGCCAGCAGTGAATGGTCAGAGCAGTACTTC
>TRBV6-5|.|TRBJ2-7|14|TRBD1
CASRQHRGQQEQYF
TGTGCCAGCAGGCAGCACAGGGGACAGCAGGAGCAGTACTTC
>TRBV7-8|.|TRBJ2-7|12|.
CASSLEGPEQYF
TGTGCCAGCAGCTTAGAGGGCCCCGAGCAGTACTTC
>TRBV9|.|TRBJ2-6|19|.
CASSVGPLGPNSGANVLTF
TGTGCCAGCAGCGTAGGACCACTAGGACCCAACTCTGGGGCCAACGTCCTGACTTTC
>TRBV6-1|.|TRBJ2-7|17|TRBD1
CASSEIPGQRSSYEQYF
TGTGCCAGCAGTGAAATACCGGGACAGAGAAGCTCCTACGAGCAGTACTTC
>TRBV11-2|.|TRBJ2-7|14|.
CASSPIQGSYEQYF
TGTGCCAGCAGCCCGATACAGGGTTCCTACGAGCAGTACTTC
>TRBV9|.|TRBJ1-6|16|.
CASSVQGTANNSPLHF
TGTGCCAGCAGCGTCCAAGGGACCGCCAATAATTCACCCCTCCACTTT
>TRBV5-6|.|TRBJ2-4|15|TRBD2
CASSLRGLAGNIQYF
TGTGCCAGCAGCTTGAGGGGACTAGCAGGAAACATTCAGTACTTC
>TRBV2|.|TRBJ2-7|15|.
CASSDGGVGSYEQYF
TGTGCCAGCAGTGACGGTGGGGTTGGGAGCTACGAGCAGTACTTC
>TRBV6-5|.|TRBJ1-4|16|TRBD1
CASSYRGGRTNEKLFF
TGTGCCAGCAGTTACAGAGGGGGCAGGACTAATGAAAAACTGTTTTTT
>TRBV6-1|.|TRBJ2-3|14|.
CASSSGPSTDTQYF
TGTGCCAGCAGTAGCGGTCCTAGCACAGATACGCAGTATTTT
>TRBV5-6|.|TRBJ1-5|12|.
CASSFYRQPQHF
TGTGCCAGCAGCTTCTACAGACAGCCCCAGCATTTT
>TRBV11-2|.|TRBJ2-4|15|.
CASSLGSWDKNIQYF
TGTGCCAGCAGCTTAGGGAGTTGGGACAAAAACATTCAGTACTTC
>TRBV4-1|once|TRBJ2-3|15|.
CASRGRSWGTDTQYF
TGCGCCAGCAGAGGGAGGTCTTGGGGCACAGATACGCAGTATTTT
>TRBV18|.|TRBJ2-2|15|.
CASSTGLAGTGELFF
TGTGCCAGCTCGACAGGATTGGCGGGCACCGGGGAGCTGTTTTTT
>TRBV10-3|.|TRBJ2-7|13|.
CATRELIPYEQYF
TGTGCCACCCGGGAGCTAATACCTTACGAGCAGTACTTC
>TRBV19|.|TRBJ1-3|13|.
CARDGAPRNTIYF
TGTGCCAGGGACGGTGCTCCCAGAAACACCATATATTTT
>TRBV6-6|once|TRBJ2-7|15|.
CASSYSITGLNEQYF
TGTGCCAGCAGTTACTCGATAACAGGGTTAAACGAGCAGTACTTC
>TRBV9|once|TRBJ2-3|20|TRBD2
CASSVLGGLAGGRWTDTQYF
TGTGCCAGCAGCGTGTTGGGGGGACTAGCGGGAGGGAGGTGGACAGATACGCAGTATTTT
>TRBV5-6|.|TRBJ2-1|14|.
CASSLPGSYNEQFF
TGTGCCAGCAGCTTGCCCGGCTCCTACAATGAGCAGTTCTTC
>TRBV6-1|.|TRBJ2-5|13|.
CASSWTVEETQYF
TGTGCCAGCAGCTGGACGGTCGAAGAGACCCAGTACTTC
>TRBV2|.|TRBJ1-1|14|.
CASSTQTVNTEAFF
TGTGCCAGCAGTACTCAGACGGTGAACACTGAAGCTTTCTTT
>TRBV19|.|TRBJ2-1|12|.
CASSNRFLWQFF
TGTGCCAGTAGTAACCGTTTTCTTTGGCAGTTCTTC
>TRBV30|.|TRBJ2-3|12|.
CAWRFRRDTQYF
TGTGCCTGGAGGTTTCGGCGGGATACGCAGTATTTT
>TRBV9|.|TRBJ2-3|14|.
CASSVRLDTDTQYF
TGTGCCAGCAGCGTAAGGCTAGATACAGATACGCAGTATTTT
>TRBV5-1|.|TRBJ2-3|19|.
CASSLESGVTVGGTDTQYF
TGCGCCAGCAGCTTGGAATCGGGGGTTACCGTCGGCGGAACAGATACGCAGTATTTT
>TRBV5-1|once|TRBJ1-1|13|.
CASSLEGGTEAFF
TGCGCCAGCAGCTTGGAGGGTGGAACTGAAGCTTTCTTT
>TRBV18|.|TRBJ1-1|13|TRBD1
CASSRDREEGAFF
TGTGCCAGCTCACGGGACAGGGAAGAAGGAGCTTTCTTT